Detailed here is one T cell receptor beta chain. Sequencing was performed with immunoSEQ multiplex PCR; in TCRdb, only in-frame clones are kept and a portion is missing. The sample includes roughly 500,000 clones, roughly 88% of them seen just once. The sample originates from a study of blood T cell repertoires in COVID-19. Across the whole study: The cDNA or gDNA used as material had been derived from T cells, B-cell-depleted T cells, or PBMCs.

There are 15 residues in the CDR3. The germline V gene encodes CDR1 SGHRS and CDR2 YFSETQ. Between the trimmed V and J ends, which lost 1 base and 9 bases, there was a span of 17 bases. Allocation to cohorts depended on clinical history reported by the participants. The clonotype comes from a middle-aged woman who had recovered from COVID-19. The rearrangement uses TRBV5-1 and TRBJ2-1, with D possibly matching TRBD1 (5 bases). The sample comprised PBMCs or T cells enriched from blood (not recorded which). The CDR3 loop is CASSLNSRQSGEQFF. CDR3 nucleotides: TGCGCCAGCAGCTTGAATTCGCGACAGTCGGGTGAGCAGTTCTTC.